The 28 T cell receptor beta chains given below trace back to one sample, sequenced in a study of OX40 agonist ivuxolimab in advanced cancers. Data came from immunoSEQ multiplex PCR; TCRdb stores just in-frame clones and leaves some out. Among 45,000 to 60,000 clones listed, 80% to 95% were seen once. Sequencing used CD4+ or CD8+ T cells sorted from blood, obtained in a trial of the OX40 agonist ivuxolimab. The receptors derive from an adult with an advanced solid tumor such as melanoma, head and neck, liver or kidney cancer.

This rearrangement joins TRBV18 to TRBJ2-1; 12 bases are shared with TRBD2. The CDR3 sequence is 17 residues long. J gave up 8 bases and V 0 bases, and 8 bases lay outside the gene matches. The germline V gene has CDR1 KGHSH and CDR2 LQKENI. The CDR3 loop reads CASSPPLLAGGWDEQFF. CDR3 sequence (DNA): TGTGCCAGCTCACCACCGTTACTAGCGGGAGGTTGGGATGAGCAGTTCTTC. Based on the CDR3 plus reference TRBV18 and TRBJ2-1, the full variable domain is NAGVMQNPRHLVRRRGQEARLRCSPMKGHSHVYWYRQLPEEGLKFMVYLQKENIIDESGMPKERFSAEFPKEGPSILRIQQVVRGDSAAYFCASSPPLLAGGWDEQFFGPGTRLTVL.

This chain joins TRBV10-1 and TRBJ1-5, with no clear D. With 6 bases removed from V and 3 bases from J, the gap between germline ends came to 18 bases. Germline V gives CDR1 WNHNN, CDR2 SYGVQD (reference sequence). The CDR3 contains 16 residues. The CDR3 region has the DNA TGCGCCAGCAGAGGCCACGGCCCCGGAAACAATCAGCCCCAGCATTTT. Protein sequence: CASRGHGPGNNQPQHF.

V and J are TRBV28 and TRBJ1-2, with 9 bases fitting TRBD1. Looked up from germline, CDR1 is MDHEN and CDR2 is SYDVKM. V was pared by 8 bases and J by 8 bases, with 12 bases of the junction left unmatched. CDR3 length: 14 amino acids. CDR3 nucleotides: TGTGCCAGCGGCGCCCGGGACAGGGTGCGAGGCTACACCTTC. Amino acids: CASGARDRVRGYTF.

The CDR3 nucleotides are TGTGCCAGCAGTGAATTGTTACGTGGCTACACCTTC. Protein product: CASSELLRGYTF. The gene calls are TRBV6-1 and TRBJ1-2; D is undetermined. V was cut by 2 bases and J by 7 bases, with 8 bases left in between. CDR3 length equals 12 residues. In germline, CDR1 is MNHNS, CDR2 SASEGT.

J is TRBJ1-5 and V is TRBV19; D unclear. The CDR3 has 15 residues. Germline V gene lookup returns CDR1 LNHDA and CDR2 SQIVND (reference sequence). V was shortened by 0 bases and J by 5 bases, with 11 bases between the two germline ends. For the CDR3, the DNA is TGTGCCAGTAGTATAGAGGCAGCCCGGGATCAGCCCCAGCATTTT. It codes for CASSIEAARDQPQHF. Combining the CDR3 with reference TRBV19 and TRBJ1-5 gives the whole variable domain DGGITQSPKYLFRKEGQNVTLSCEQNLNHDAMYWYRQDPGQGLRLIYYSQIVNDFQKGDIAEGYSVSREKKESFPLTVTSAQKNPTAFYLCASSIEAARDQPQHFGDGTRLSIL.

V and J are TRBV7-9 and TRBJ2-6; D is possibly TRBD2 (5 bases). CDR1 is SEHNR, CDR2 FQNEAQ, per germline (reference sequence). This CDR3 has 15 amino acids. V dropped 1 base and J dropped 2 bases, with 6 bases sitting between them. CDR3 sequence: CASSLGAAGANVLTF. DNA for the CDR3: TGTGCCAGCAGCTTAGGAGCGGCTGGGGCCAACGTCCTGACTTTC.

This clone was seen only once. CDR3 sequence reads: CASSPLGGAGFFSGYTF. CDR3 bases: TGTGCCAGCAGTCCCTTAGGGGGGGCGGGTTTTTTTTCCGGCTACACCTTC. The chain links TRBV27 to TRBJ1-2; tentative D call: TRBD1 (6 bases). This CDR3 spans 17 amino acids. V was shortened by 5 bases and J by 8 bases, with 27 bases between the two germline ends. CDR1 and CDR2 (germline): MNHEY, SMNVEV (reference sequence).

The J gene is TRBJ1-1, the V gene TRBV6-1, with TRBD1 as a possible D gene (5 bases). The ends were cut back, 0 bases at V and 9 bases at J, with 8 bases in the middle. The germline CDR1 and CDR2 sequences are MNHNS and SASEGT. The CDR3 extends over 12 amino acids. CDR3 residues: CASSEARGKAFF. As DNA, the CDR3 is TGTGCCAGCAGTGAAGCGCGGGGCAAAGCTTTCTTT.

The chain joins TRBV28 to TRBJ1-2; a possible D gene is TRBD1 (5 bases). This CDR3 comprises 13 residues. Deletions cut 5 bases from V and 8 bases from J, with 15 bases between. Germline assignment: CDR1 MDHEN and CDR2 SYDVKM. The CDR3 coding sequence is TGTGCCAGCAGTCCATCAGACAGAAGAGGCTACACCTTC. Translating gives CASSPSDRRGYTF.

The gene calls are TRBV6-6 and TRBJ1-3; TRBD1 aligns across 7 bases. The CDR3 sequence is 13 residues long. The V and J ends lost 5 bases and 2 bases, in that order; junction bases with no gene match: 0. Per the germline V gene, CDR1 is MNHNY and CDR2 is SVGAGI (reference sequence). CDR3 bases: TGTGCCAGCAGTAGGGGGCCTGGAAACACCATATATTTT. Protein: CASSRGPGNTIYF.

This clone was seen a handful of times. The chain has TRBV7-2 and TRBJ2-2; TRBD1 matches at 10 bases. After removal of 5 bases from V and 14 bases from J, the junction contained 14 bases not matched to a gene. Germline V CDR1 and CDR2: SGHTA, FQGNSA. The CDR3 covers 15 residues. For the CDR3, the DNA is TGTGCCAGCAGCAGACAGACAGGGGGCGCAAGTAAACTGTTTTTT. It is translated as CASSRQTGGASKLFF.

This clone was picked up one time. The genes are TRBV7-3 and TRBJ2-2; 8 bases agree with TRBD2. The CDR3 sequence is 18 residues long. The junction had 9 bases not matched to a gene; V was cut back by 1 base and J by 2 bases. Per germline, CDR1 SGHTA and CDR2 FQGTGA. This CDR3 reads CASSLIAVREGNTGELFF. As DNA, the CDR3 is TGTGCCAGCAGCTTAATAGCGGTCCGGGAGGGAAACACCGGGGAGCTGTTTTTT.

Here the CDR3 reads CASKTSAVTGELFF. CDR3 nucleotide sequence: TGTGCCAGCAAAACTAGTGCGGTCACCGGGGAGCTGTTTTTT. The V call is TRBV2, the J call TRBJ2-2, with a weak D call TRBD2 (5 bases). V was shortened by 7 bases and J by 4 bases, with 13 bases between the two germline ends. There are 14 residues in the CDR3. Germline values: CDR1 SNHLY, CDR2 FYNNEI.

This chain uses TRBV5-1 with TRBJ2-1, with D perhaps matching TRBD1 (5 bases). Germline loops: CDR1 SGHRS, CDR2 YFSETQ. CDR3 length equals 15 residues. V was trimmed by 7 bases and J by 5 bases, leaving 19 bases between them. The CDR3 loop reads CASRDPGWGHNEQFF. The DNA for the CDR3 is TGCGCCAGCCGCGACCCGGGTTGGGGCCACAATGAGCAGTTCTTC.

The chain links TRBV10-3 to TRBJ2-1, with D hard to call. Per germline, CDR1 ENHRY and CDR2 SYGVKD. The CDR3 runs 13 residues. V was shortened by 4 bases and J by 3 bases, with 7 bases between the two germline ends. CDR3 DNA: TGTGCCATCAGTGTGGATCTCTACAATGAGCAGTTCTTC. This sequence encodes CAISVDLYNEQFF.

This chain joins TRBV7-9 and TRBJ1-2; D gene uncertain. The CDR3 contains 13 residues. CDR1 is SEHNR and CDR2 is FQNEAQ in the germline V gene (reference sequence). Trimming removed 1 base from V and 6 bases from J, with 9 bases in between. Written as DNA, the CDR3 is TGTGCCAGCAGCTTAGGGGGATCCCATGGCTACACCTTC. It translates to CASSLGGSHGYTF.

The V call is TRBV5-6, the J call TRBJ2-5; TRBD2 aligns across 14 bases. The J call is in doubt because the DNA end fits TRBJ2-7 better. This CDR3 region has 16 residues. Germline CDR1 is SGHDT and CDR2 is YYEEEE. CDR3 coding DNA: TGTGCCAGCAGCTCCGGGACTAGCGGGGGCCTATACGAGCAGTACTTC. Protein sequence: CASSSGTSGGLYEQYF.

V gene TRBV5-1 combines with J gene TRBJ2-3; 11 bases line up with TRBD1. The length of the CDR3 is 17 residues. With V trimmed by 1 base and J by 4 bases, 8 bases remained unmatched. CDR1 is SGHRS, CDR2 YFSETQ, per germline. The CDR3 loop is CASSLWGTGGVPDTQYF. The CDR3 nucleotides read TGCGCCAGCAGCTTGTGGGGGACAGGGGGAGTCCCAGATACGCAGTATTTT.

The CDR3 nucleotides read TGTGCCAGCCGGGACATGGAGAATCAGCCCCAGCATTTT. Translation gives CASRDMENQPQHF. The gene calls are TRBV6-1 and TRBJ1-5, with D tentatively TRBD1 (6 bases). The CDR3 contains 13 residues. Germline CDR1 reads MNHNS; CDR2 reads SASEGT. V dropped 8 bases and J dropped 4 bases, with 12 bases sitting between them.

The chain has TRBV6-6 and TRBJ2-1; no reliable D call. This CDR3 spans 12 amino acids. V lost 2 bases to trimming and J lost 6 bases, with 5 bases between them. CDR1 and CDR2 (germline): MNHNY, SVGAGI (reference sequence). The CDR3 DNA is TGTGCCAGCAGTTACACCGGCAATGAGCAGTTCTTC. Its protein product is CASSYTGNEQFF.

The V and J genes are TRBV2 and TRBJ2-7, with D possibly called TRBD1 or TRBD2 (6 bases each). Trimming cost V 1 base and J 3 bases, with 10 bases left between them. The CDR3 loop spans 14 amino acids. Germline CDR1 SNHLY, CDR2 FYNNEI. Here the CDR3 reads CASSEEGGGYEQYF. For the CDR3, the DNA is TGTGCCAGCAGTGAAGAGGGGGGAGGCTACGAGCAGTACTTC.

The rearrangement uses TRBV5-4 and TRBJ2-7; 10 bases are a match to TRBD1. Germline CDR1 SGHNT, CDR2 YYREEE (reference sequence). There are 14 residues in the CDR3. Trimming took 3 bases from V and 4 from J; bases not matched to a gene: 4. CDR3 nucleotides: TGTGCCAGCAGCTACCCGGGACAGGGGTACGAGCAGTACTTC. Its translation is CASSYPGQGYEQYF. Full variable domain (outside the CDR3, taken from reference TRBV5-4 and TRBJ2-7): ETGVTQSPTHLIKTRGQQVTLRCSSQSGHNTVSWYQQALGQGPQFIFQYYREEENGRGNFPPRFSGLQFPNYSSELNVNALELDDSALYLCASSYPGQGYEQYFGPGTRLTVT.

The V and J genes are TRBV7-9 and TRBJ1-5; possibly TRBD1 for D (5 bases). Germline lookup yields CDR1 SEHNR and CDR2 FQNEAQ (reference sequence). Trimming removed 7 bases at V and 0 bases at J, with 10 bases between. The CDR3 is made up of 14 amino acids. The CDR3 region is CASTQGYSNQPQHF. The CDR3 DNA follows: TGTGCCAGCACCCAGGGCTATAGCAATCAGCCCCAGCATTTT.

The chain is built from TRBV5-6 and TRBJ2-1, with D possibly matching TRBD2 (6 bases). The CDR3 contains 13 residues. Per the germline V gene, CDR1 is SGHDT and CDR2 is YYEEEE. Trimming cost V 4 bases and J 8 bases, with 13 bases left between them. CDR3 in amino acids: CASSPGASDEQFF. The CDR3 DNA sequence: TGTGCCAGCAGCCCCGGGGCTAGCGATGAGCAGTTCTTC.

This clone is a singleton in its sample. V is TRBV11-1 and J is TRBJ2-1; 14 nucleotides agree with TRBD2. Germline V lookup: CDR1 SGHAT, CDR2 FQDESV (reference sequence). J was trimmed by 10 bases and V by 5 bases; bases with no gene match: 7. The CDR3 covers 15 residues. The CDR3 region is CASSHGLAGGGEQFF. The CDR3 DNA is TGTGCCAGCAGCCATGGACTAGCGGGAGGAGGAGAGCAGTTCTTC.

The V and J genes are TRBV18 and TRBJ2-1, with D possibly being TRBD2 (6 bases). CDR3 length: 14 residues. Germline V gives CDR1 KGHSH, CDR2 LQKENI. Trimming removed 0 bases from V and 8 bases from J, with 11 bases in between. CDR3 residues: CASSPPTRRDEQFF. The CDR3 DNA is TGTGCCAGCTCACCACCGACTAGACGGGATGAGCAGTTCTTC.

This rearrangement joins TRBV10-3 to TRBJ2-2, with 14 bases matching TRBD2. In germline, CDR1 is ENHRY, CDR2 SYGVKD. The CDR3 contains 18 residues. The J segment lost 2 bases and the V segment lost 3 bases, leaving 5 bases of the junction unmatched. The CDR3 sequence is CAISDPGLAGVNTGELFF. DNA for the CDR3: TGTGCCATCAGTGACCCGGGACTAGCGGGAGTTAACACCGGGGAGCTGTTTTTT.

The J gene is TRBJ1-2, the V gene TRBV5-8, with D hard to call. The CDR3 totals 17 residues. The germline V gene encodes CDR1 SGHTS and CDR2 YDEGEE. With 0 bases removed from V and 1 base from J, the gap between germline ends came to 16 bases. The CDR3 is CASSLVLGSDINYGYTF. In DNA form, the CDR3 reads TGTGCCAGCAGCTTGGTCCTGGGGAGTGATATTAACTATGGCTACACCTTC.